This record concerns one T cell receptor beta chain sequence. This clonotype appeared many times. Its antigen remains undetermined. No qualities accompany the bases; no much larger clone lies one base away. This sample was included in a study of response to subunit inactivated influenza vaccine (dated by TCRdb to 2017 to 2018). At the level of the whole study: Deep quantitative profiling of the T cell receptor repertoire was used in the study to follow responses to a trivalent subunit inactivated influenza vaccine. Results the study describes overall, beyond this receptor: It was suggested by the authors that each seasonal influenza vaccination may recruit only a limited number of new T cells.

Library preparation used RT-PCR. Reads for this sample came from an Illumina HiSeq 2500. The public sequencing data were trimmed at Q25 with fastp and processed into clonotypes with MiXCR by TCRdb, which kept only in-frame beta chains. Duplicate CDR3 protein sequences are folded into a single record with the most common DNA and genes. In all, the sample holds roughly 790,000 distinct CDR3 sequences, and around 21% of those were seen once. The ten largest clones represent roughly 10% of the sample. Deletion took 1 base off V and 6 bases off J, with a span of 6 bases between the germline ends. Including cysteine and phenylalanine, the CDR3 has 12 amino acids. Only the CDR3 DNA stays, 36 bases, in frame from base 1. The germline V gene sets CDR1 to ENHRY and CDR2 to SYGVKD.

The sequence was collected from a man between 45 and 60 years old who received an inactivated influenza vaccine. Donor details come from another sample of the same person, matched by shared clones. Recombination linked TRBV10-3 to TRBJ1-1, with the D segment identity uncertain. The material was PBMCs from blood, obtained 4 to 6 days after vaccination. The CDR3 amino acid sequence is: CAISEYKAEAFF. The nucleotide sequence reads TGTGCCATCAGTGAGTACAAGGCTGAAGCTTTCTTT.